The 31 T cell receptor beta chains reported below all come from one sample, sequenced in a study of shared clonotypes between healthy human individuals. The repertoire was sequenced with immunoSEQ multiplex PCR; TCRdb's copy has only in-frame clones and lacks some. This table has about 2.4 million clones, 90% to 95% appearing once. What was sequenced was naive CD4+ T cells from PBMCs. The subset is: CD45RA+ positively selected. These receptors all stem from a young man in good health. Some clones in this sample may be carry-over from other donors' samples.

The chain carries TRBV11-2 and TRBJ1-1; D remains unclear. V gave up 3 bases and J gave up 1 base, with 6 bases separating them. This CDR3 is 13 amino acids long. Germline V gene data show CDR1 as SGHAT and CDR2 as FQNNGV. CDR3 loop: CASSFDKNTEAFF. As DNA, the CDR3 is TGTGCCAGCAGCTTCGATAAGAACACTGAAGCTTTCTTT.

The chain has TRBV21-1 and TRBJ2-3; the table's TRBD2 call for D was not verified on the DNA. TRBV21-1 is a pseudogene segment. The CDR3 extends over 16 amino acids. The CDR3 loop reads CASPVTRLYHTDTQYF. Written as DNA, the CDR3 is TGTGCCAGTCCTGTGACTCGACTATACCACACAGATACGCAGTATTTT.

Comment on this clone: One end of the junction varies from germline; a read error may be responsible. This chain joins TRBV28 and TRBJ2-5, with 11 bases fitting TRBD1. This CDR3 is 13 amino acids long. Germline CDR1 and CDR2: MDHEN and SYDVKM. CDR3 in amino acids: CASSFEGTGGPNF. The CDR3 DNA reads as TGTGCCAGCAGTTTCGAAGGGACAGGGGGTCCCAACTTC.

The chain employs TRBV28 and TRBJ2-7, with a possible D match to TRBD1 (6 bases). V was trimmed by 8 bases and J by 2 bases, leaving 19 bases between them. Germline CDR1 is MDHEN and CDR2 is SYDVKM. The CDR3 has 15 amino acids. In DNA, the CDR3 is TGTGCCAGCCTGGACCCGACAGGATCCCCCTACGAGCAGTACTTC. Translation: CASLDPTGSPYEQYF.

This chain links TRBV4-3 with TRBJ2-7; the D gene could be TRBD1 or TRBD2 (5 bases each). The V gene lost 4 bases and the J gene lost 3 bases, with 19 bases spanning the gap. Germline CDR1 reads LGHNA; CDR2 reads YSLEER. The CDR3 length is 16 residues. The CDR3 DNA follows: TGCGCCAGCAGCCGGACCCGGGACGCCCGAAACTACGAGCAGTACTTC. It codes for CASSRTRDARNYEQYF.

The CDR3 bases are TGTGCCTGGGGACAGGGACGCGGCGAGCAGTACTTC. It is translated as CAWGQGRGEQYF. V is TRBV30 and J is TRBJ2-7; 8 bases are shared with TRBD1. The CDR3 totals 12 residues. J was trimmed by 6 bases and V by 5 bases; bases with no gene match: 6. The germline V gene has CDR1 GTSNPN and CDR2 SVGIG (reference sequence).

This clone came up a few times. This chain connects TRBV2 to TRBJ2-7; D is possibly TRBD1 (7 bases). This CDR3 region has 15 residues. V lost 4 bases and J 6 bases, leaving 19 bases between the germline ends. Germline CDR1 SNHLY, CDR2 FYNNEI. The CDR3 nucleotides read TGTGCCAGCAGTGCTGCCGGAGGGGGCGAAGGCGAGCAGTACTTC. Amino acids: CASSAAGGGEGEQYF.

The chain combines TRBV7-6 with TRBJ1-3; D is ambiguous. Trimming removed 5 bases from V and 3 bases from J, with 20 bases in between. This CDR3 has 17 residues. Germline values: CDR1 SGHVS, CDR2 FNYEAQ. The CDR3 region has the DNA TGTGCCAGCAGCCTTAGTCTCTCGAAGGGCCATGGAAACACCATATATTTT. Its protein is CASSLSLSKGHGNTIYF.

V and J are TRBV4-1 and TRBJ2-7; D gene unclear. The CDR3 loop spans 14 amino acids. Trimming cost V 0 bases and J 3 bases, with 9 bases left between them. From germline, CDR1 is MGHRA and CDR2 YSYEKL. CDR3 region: CASSQDDGYYEQYF. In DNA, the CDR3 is TGCGCCAGCAGCCAAGACGACGGTTACTACGAGCAGTACTTC.

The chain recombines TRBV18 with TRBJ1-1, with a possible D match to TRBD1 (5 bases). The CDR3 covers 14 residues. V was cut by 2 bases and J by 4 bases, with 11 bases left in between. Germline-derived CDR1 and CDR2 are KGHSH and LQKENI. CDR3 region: CASSPDPGVTEAFF. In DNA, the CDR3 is TGTGCCAGCTCACCAGATCCGGGGGTCACTGAAGCTTTCTTT.

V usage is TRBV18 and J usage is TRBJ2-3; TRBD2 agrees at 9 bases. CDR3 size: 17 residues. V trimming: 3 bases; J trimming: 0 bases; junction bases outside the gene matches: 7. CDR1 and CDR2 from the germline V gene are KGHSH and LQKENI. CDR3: CASSPRLAAASTDTQYF. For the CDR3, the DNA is TGTGCCAGCTCACCTAGACTAGCGGCTGCTAGCACAGATACGCAGTATTTT.

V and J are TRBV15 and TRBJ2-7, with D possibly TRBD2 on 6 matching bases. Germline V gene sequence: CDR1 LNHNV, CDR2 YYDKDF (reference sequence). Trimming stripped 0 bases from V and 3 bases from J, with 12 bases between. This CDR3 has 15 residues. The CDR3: CATSRDRGAGYEQYF. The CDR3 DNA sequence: TGTGCCACCAGCAGAGATCGCGGGGCCGGCTACGAGCAGTACTTC.

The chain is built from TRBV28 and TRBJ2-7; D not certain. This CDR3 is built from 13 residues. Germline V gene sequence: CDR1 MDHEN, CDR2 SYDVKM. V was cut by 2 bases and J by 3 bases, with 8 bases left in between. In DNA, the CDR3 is TGTGCCAGCAGTTTAAAGGCATACTACGAGCAGTACTTC. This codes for CASSLKAYYEQYF. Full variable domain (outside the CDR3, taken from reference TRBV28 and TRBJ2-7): DVKVTQSSRYLVKRTGEKVFLECVQDMDHENMFWYRQDPGLGLRLIYFSYDVKMKEKGDIPEGYSVSREKKERFSLILESASTNQTSMYLCASSLKAYYEQYFGPGTRLTVT.

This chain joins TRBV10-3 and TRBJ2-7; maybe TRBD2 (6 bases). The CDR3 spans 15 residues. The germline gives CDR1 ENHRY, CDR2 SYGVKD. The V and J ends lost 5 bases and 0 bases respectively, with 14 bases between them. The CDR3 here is CAISRSGLTSYEQYF. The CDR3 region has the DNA TGTGCCATCAGTCGGAGCGGGCTAACCTCCTACGAGCAGTACTTC.

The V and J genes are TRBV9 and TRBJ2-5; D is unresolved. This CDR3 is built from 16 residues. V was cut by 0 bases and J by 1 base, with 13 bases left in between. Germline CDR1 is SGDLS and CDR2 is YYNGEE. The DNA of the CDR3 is TGTGCCAGCAGCGTAGGGCCCTTTGGGGTCCAAGAGACCCAGTACTTC. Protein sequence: CASSVGPFGVQETQYF.

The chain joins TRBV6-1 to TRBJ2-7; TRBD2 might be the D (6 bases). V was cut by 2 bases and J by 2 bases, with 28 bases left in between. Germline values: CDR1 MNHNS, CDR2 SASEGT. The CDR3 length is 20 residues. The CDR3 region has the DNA TGTGCCAGCAGTGAACGAGAGGCTAGGAGCTGGCTAGCGCCCACCTACGAGCAGTACTTC. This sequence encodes CASSEREARSWLAPTYEQYF.

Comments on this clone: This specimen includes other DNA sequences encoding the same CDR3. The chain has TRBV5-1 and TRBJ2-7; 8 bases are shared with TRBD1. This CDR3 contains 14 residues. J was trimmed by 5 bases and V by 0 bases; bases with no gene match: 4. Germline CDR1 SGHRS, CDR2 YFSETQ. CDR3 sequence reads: CASSLGQGANEQYF. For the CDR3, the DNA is TGCGCCAGCAGCTTGGGGCAGGGGGCCAACGAGCAGTACTTC.

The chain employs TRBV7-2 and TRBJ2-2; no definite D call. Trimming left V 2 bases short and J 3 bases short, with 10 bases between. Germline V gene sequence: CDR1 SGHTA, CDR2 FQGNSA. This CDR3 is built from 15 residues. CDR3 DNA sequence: TGTGCCAGCAGCTTATTTGCCACTTACACCGGGGAGCTGTTTTTT. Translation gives CASSLFATYTGELFF.

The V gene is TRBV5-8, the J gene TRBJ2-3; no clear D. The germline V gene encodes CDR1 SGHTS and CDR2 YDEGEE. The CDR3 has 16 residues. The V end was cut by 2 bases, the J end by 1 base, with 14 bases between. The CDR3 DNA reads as TGTGCCAGCAGCTTCCTTCAGAGACGGGGCACAGATACGCAGTATTTT. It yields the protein CASSFLQRRGTDTQYF.

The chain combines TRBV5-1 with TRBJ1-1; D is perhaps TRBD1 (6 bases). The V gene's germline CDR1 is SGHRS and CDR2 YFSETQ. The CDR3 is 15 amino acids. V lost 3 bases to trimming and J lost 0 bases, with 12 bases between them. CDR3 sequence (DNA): TGCGCCAGCAGCTCGCGACAGGCGATGAACACTGAAGCTTTCTTT. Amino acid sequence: CASSSRQAMNTEAFF.

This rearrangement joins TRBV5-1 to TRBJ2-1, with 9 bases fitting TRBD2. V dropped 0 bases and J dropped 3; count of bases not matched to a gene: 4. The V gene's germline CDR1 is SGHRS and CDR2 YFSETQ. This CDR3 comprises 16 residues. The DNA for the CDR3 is TGCGCCAGCAGCTTGGTCCCTAGCGGGGTCTACAATGAGCAGTTCTTC. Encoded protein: CASSLVPSGVYNEQFF.

This CDR3 is CAIREPGQGINEQFF. CDR3 sequence (DNA): TGTGCCATCAGGGAACCGGGACAGGGGATAAATGAGCAGTTCTTC. This chain links TRBV10-3 with TRBJ2-1; 10 bases align to TRBD1. Trimming cost V 6 bases and J 7 bases; bases outside gene matches: 9. The CDR3 extends over 15 amino acids. CDR1 ENHRY and CDR2 SYGVKD come from the germline V gene.

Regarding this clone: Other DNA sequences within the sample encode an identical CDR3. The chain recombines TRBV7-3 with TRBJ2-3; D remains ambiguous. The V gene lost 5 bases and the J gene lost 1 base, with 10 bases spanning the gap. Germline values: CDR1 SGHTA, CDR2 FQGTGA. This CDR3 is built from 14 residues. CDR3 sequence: CASSPPGGTDTQYF. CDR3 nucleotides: TGTGCCAGCAGCCCCCCAGGTGGCACAGATACGCAGTATTTT.

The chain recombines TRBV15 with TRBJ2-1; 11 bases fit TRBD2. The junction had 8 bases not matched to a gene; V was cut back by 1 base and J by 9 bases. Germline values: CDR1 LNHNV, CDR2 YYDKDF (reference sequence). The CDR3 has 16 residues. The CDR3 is CATSRVSGRAHGEQFF. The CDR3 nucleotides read TGTGCCACCAGCAGAGTTAGCGGGAGGGCCCATGGTGAGCAGTTCTTC.

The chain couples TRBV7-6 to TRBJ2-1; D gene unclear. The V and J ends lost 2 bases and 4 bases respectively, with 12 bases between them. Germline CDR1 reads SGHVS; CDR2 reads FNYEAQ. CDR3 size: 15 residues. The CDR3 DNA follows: TGTGCCAGCAGCTTAAACCAGCGCCGATACAATGAGCAGTTCTTC. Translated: CASSLNQRRYNEQFF.

CDR3 protein: CASSPRQVSGNTIYF. The CDR3, as DNA: TGTGCCAGCTCCCCGAGACAGGTCTCTGGAAACACCATATATTTT. V gene TRBV18 combines with J gene TRBJ1-3; tentative D call: TRBD1 (6 bases). The CDR3 is made up of 15 amino acids. Trimming removed 6 bases at V and 0 bases at J, with 12 bases between. The V gene's germline CDR1 is KGHSH and CDR2 LQKENI.

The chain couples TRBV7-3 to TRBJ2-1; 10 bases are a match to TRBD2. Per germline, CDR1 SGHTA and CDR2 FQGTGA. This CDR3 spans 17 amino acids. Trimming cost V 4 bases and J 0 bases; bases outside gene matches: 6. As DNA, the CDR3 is TGTGCCAGCAGCTCGTTAGCGGGAGGCCACTCCTACAATGAGCAGTTCTTC. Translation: CASSSLAGGHSYNEQFF.

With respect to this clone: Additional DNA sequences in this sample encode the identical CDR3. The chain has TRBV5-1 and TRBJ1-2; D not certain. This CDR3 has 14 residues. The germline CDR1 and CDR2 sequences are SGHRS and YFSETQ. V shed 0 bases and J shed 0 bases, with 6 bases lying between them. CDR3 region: CASSLDSANYGYTF. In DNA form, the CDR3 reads TGCGCCAGCAGCTTGGACTCAGCTAACTATGGCTACACCTTC.

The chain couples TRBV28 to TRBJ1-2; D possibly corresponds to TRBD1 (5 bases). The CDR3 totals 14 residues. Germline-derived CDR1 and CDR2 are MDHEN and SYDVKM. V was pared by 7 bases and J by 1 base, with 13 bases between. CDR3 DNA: TGTGCCAGCACCCCTGGGGGGGTTAACTATGGCTACACCTTC. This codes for CASTPGGVNYGYTF.

The CDR3 DNA sequence: TGTGCCAGTAGTAAGGGCCCAAATGTTGGGAGGGGCAATCAGCCCCAGCATTTT. Its translation: CASSKGPNVGRGNQPQHF. This chain connects TRBV19 to TRBJ1-5; the D is unclear. Trimming left V 4 bases short and J 2 bases short, with 21 bases between. The germline gives CDR1 LNHDA, CDR2 SQIVND (reference sequence). The CDR3 sequence is 18 residues long.

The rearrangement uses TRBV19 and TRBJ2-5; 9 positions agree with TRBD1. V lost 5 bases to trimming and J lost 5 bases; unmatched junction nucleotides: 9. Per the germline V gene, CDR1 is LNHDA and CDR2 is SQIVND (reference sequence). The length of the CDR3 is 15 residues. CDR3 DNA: TGTGCCAGTAGTCCCTGGGACAGGGATTCGGAGACCCAGTACTTC. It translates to CASSPWDRDSETQYF.